The 15 T cell receptor beta chains given below trace back to one sample, sequenced in a study of T cells in Graves' hyperthyroidism and ophthalmopathy (dated by TCRdb to 2018 to 2020). The library was built by means of multiplex PCR. TCRdb lists the instrument as Illumina HiSeq 2000. The TCR beta CDR3 regions were amplified from the RNA transcripts. For the first round of RT-PCR on the TCR CDR3, the HTBI primer set was used together with the Qiagen OneStep RT-PCR kit. TCRdb reanalyzed the raw reads on its own, using fastp at Q25 for trimming and MiXCR for clone calling, and kept in-frame beta chains. Entries that share a CDR3 protein sequence are merged under the most common genes and DNA. The sample includes around 280,000 distinct CDR3 sequences, with around 13% observed a single time. Of the sample, 6.5% to 10% is held by the ten largest clones. What was sequenced was blood. The receptor set was obtained from a woman between 40 and 50 years old with Graves' hyperthyroidism.

This clonotype is a singleton in its sample. The chain carries TRBV15 and TRBJ1-1; D remains ambiguous. The germline CDR1 and CDR2 sequences are LNHNV and YYDKDF (reference sequence). The CDR3 consists of 13 residues. Trimming shortened V by 6 bases and J by 0 bases, and 8 bases separated the two germline ends. CDR3 sequence: CATSDRLNTEAFF. The CDR3 bases are TGTGCCACCAGTGACCGCCTGAACACTGAAGCTTTCTTT.

This clonotype was observed many times. V and J are TRBV2 and TRBJ1-5, with 11 bases that match TRBD1. The CDR3 length is 15 residues. The germline CDR1 and CDR2 sequences are SNHLY and FYNNEI. V shed 6 bases and J 7 bases; nucleotides not matched to a gene: 8. The CDR3 loop is CASRQYRDRGQPQHF. In DNA, the CDR3 is TGTGCCAGCAGACAGTACCGGGACAGGGGGCAGCCCCAGCATTTT.

Ten or more counts support this clonotype. This chain uses TRBV3-1 with TRBJ1-1; D may be TRBD1 (5 bases). Germline-derived CDR1 and CDR2 are LGHDT and YNNKEL (reference sequence). The V end was cut by 0 bases, the J end by 5 bases, with 10 bases between. The CDR3 runs to 14 residues. The CDR3 is CASSQDRVRTEAFF. Written as DNA, the CDR3 is TGTGCCAGCAGCCAAGACAGGGTGAGAACTGAAGCTTTCTTT.

This clonotype was counted at least ten times. The chain joins TRBV28 to TRBJ1-5, with a weak D call TRBD1 (6 bases). From germline, CDR1 is MDHEN and CDR2 SYDVKM. The CDR3 is 15 residues long. V was pared by 5 bases and J by 0 bases, with 11 bases between. The CDR3 nucleotides are TGTGCCAGCAGTCGAGGGGGTTATAGCAATCAGCCCCAGCATTTT. Protein product: CASSRGGYSNQPQHF. Full variable domain (remainder filled in from reference TRBV28 and TRBJ1-5): DVKVTQSSRYLVKRTGEKVFLECVQDMDHENMFWYRQDPGLGLRLIYFSYDVKMKEKGDIPEGYSVSREKKERFSLILESASTNQTSMYLCASSRGGYSNQPQHFGDGTRLSIL.

This clonotype was counted ten times or more. The chain uses TRBV6-1 and TRBJ2-5; TRBD1 or TRBD2 may be the D gene (5 bases each). Germline V gene lookup returns CDR1 MNHNS and CDR2 SASEGT. The CDR3 runs 12 residues. V lost 7 bases and J 5 bases, leaving 11 bases between the germline ends. CDR3: CASNRDGETQYF. For the CDR3, the DNA is TGTGCCAGCAACCGGGACGGCGAGACCCAGTACTTC.

This chain connects TRBV5-1 to TRBJ2-5, with D perhaps matching TRBD1 (6 bases). V was pared by 4 bases and J by 5 bases, with 18 bases between. In germline, CDR1 is SGHRS, CDR2 YFSETQ. The CDR3 loop spans 15 amino acids. Here the CDR3 reads CASSPDTGIFETQYF. The DNA of the CDR3 is TGCGCCAGCAGCCCGGATACAGGGATCTTTGAGACCCAGTACTTC.

This clonotype occurred many times. The chain is built from TRBV27 and TRBJ1-6; 9 nucleotides agree with TRBD1. Trimming at V came to 4 bases and at J to 11 bases, leaving 3 bases not matched to a gene. Germline V lookup: CDR1 MNHEY, CDR2 SMNVEV (reference sequence). The CDR3 runs to 13 residues. The CDR3 protein is CASSWGQGTPLHF. The CDR3 DNA follows: TGTGCCAGCAGTTGGGGACAGGGCACACCCCTCCACTTT.

This clonotype was found a few times. This CDR3 is CATLGEREFSGELFF. CDR3 nucleotides: TGTGCCACCCTAGGGGAGCGGGAGTTCAGCGGGGAGCTGTTTTTT. This chain connects TRBV19 to TRBJ2-2, with 8 bases that match TRBD2. The CDR3 spans 15 residues. CDR1 is LNHDA and CDR2 is SQIVND in the germline V gene (reference sequence). Trimming at V came to 10 bases and at J to 7 bases, leaving 14 bases not matched to a gene.

In this sample, this clonotype turned up many times. The chain combines TRBV3-1 with TRBJ1-3, with D possibly matching TRBD1 (6 bases). This CDR3 is 12 amino acids long. Deletions cut 4 bases from V and 7 bases from J, with 8 bases between. Germline V gene lookup returns CDR1 LGHDT and CDR2 YNNKEL (reference sequence). In DNA, the CDR3 is TGTGCCAGCAGCCTTGACAGGAACACCATATATTTT. It is translated as CASSLDRNTIYF.

The rearrangement links TRBV5-1 to TRBJ1-4, with TRBD1 matching over 7 bases. Germline V lookup: CDR1 SGHRS, CDR2 YFSETQ. The trim removed 5 bases at V and 6 bases at J, leaving 13 bases unmatched. The CDR3 sequence is 16 residues long. CDR3 sequence (DNA): TGCGCCAGCAGGAATAACTACAGGGGAGGATATGAAAAACTGTTTTTT. It is translated as CASRNNYRGGYEKLFF.

The chain links TRBV7-2 to TRBJ2-7; tentatively, D is TRBD1 or TRBD2 (5 bases each). V gave up 5 bases and J gave up 3 bases, with 11 bases separating them. The CDR3 has 13 amino acids. Per the germline V gene, CDR1 is SGHTA and CDR2 is FQGNSA. The CDR3 protein is CASSPGSYYEQYF. Written as DNA, the CDR3 is TGTGCCAGCAGCCCAGGGAGCTACTACGAGCAGTACTTC.

This chain uses TRBV11-1 with TRBJ2-4; D might be TRBD2 (5 bases). CDR1 SGHAT and CDR2 FQDESV come from the germline V gene (reference sequence). There are 14 residues in the CDR3. Trimming shortened V by 5 bases and J by 4 bases, and 12 bases separated the two germline ends. CDR3 bases: TGTGCCAGCAGCCCCACTCAGCGGAAAAACATTCAGTACTTC. As protein: CASSPTQRKNIQYF.

This clonotype has at least ten counts. The chain links TRBV30 to TRBJ2-7; no clear D. Trimming removed 0 bases at V and 4 bases at J, with 4 bases between. The germline CDR1 and CDR2 sequences are GTSNPN and SVGIG (reference sequence). The CDR3 consists of 11 residues. The CDR3 reads CAWSVQYEQYF. CDR3 nucleotide sequence: TGTGCCTGGAGTGTACAATACGAGCAGTACTTC.

In its sample, this clonotype was seen many times. The rearrangement uses TRBV27 and TRBJ2-3; TRBD2 agrees at 12 bases. V shed 4 bases and J 4 bases; nucleotides not matched to a gene: 6. From germline, CDR1 is MNHEY and CDR2 SMNVEV (reference sequence). The length of the CDR3 is 16 residues. In DNA form, the CDR3 reads TGTGCCAGCAGTTCGCAGGCTAGCGGGAGGGCAGATACGCAGTATTTT. It specifies CASSSQASGRADTQYF.

This clonotype occurred a few times. J is TRBJ2-1 and V is TRBV20-1; D remains ambiguous. This CDR3 spans 14 amino acids. V dropped 1 base and J dropped 0 bases, with 7 bases sitting between them. The germline CDR1 and CDR2 sequences are DFQATT and SNEGSKA (reference sequence). Here the CDR3 DNA reads TGCAGTGCTAGAGTTTGGAGCTCCTACAATGAGCAGTTCTTC. Protein: CSARVWSSYNEQFF.